This T cell receptor (beta chain) originates from a study of control samples from healthy donors and cancer patients (dated by TCRdb to 2018 to 2020). The germline V gene (reference sequence) yields GTSNPN for CDR1 and SVGIG for CDR2. V is reduced by 2 bases and J by 2 bases, leaving a spacing of 7 bases between them. From cysteine to phenylalanine, the CDR3 is 12 amino acids long. The entry retains the CDR3 DNA only, 36 bases that are in frame from base 1. Of note for this clone: The target of this receptor is not known. Nothing much larger sits one base from this clone, and base qualities are not available.

Receptor libraries were prepared by the immunoSEQ multiplex PCR assay. TCRdb holds this immuneACCESS table with in-frame rearrangements only. Some clones are missing; in checked studies, unresolved V genes explain under half, and the rest has no known cause. The sample includes about 84,000 clones, with 65% to 90% observed a single time. The ten largest account for around 10% of the sample. Recombination connected TRBV30 to TRBJ2-7; too little of a D gene remains to name it. The sequenced sample was PBMCs. This clonotype originated in a man aged 55 to 70 with head and neck cancer. The DNA sequence reads TGTGCCTGGAGTCCGGAAACCTACGAGCAGTACTTC. Protein translation: CAWSPETYEQYF.